This entry is about one T cell receptor (beta chain). Its target is unknown. Germline V gives CDR1 MNHEY, CDR2 SVGAGI. J gave up 6 bases and V 7 bases, and 7 bases lay outside the gene matches. The CDR3 has 14 amino acids. The data derive from a study of ipilimumab plus nivolumab after autologous stem cell transplantation. About the research overall: Typical patient got roughly 5 ipilimumab doses and under 10 nivolumab doses (median). Study conclusions and caveats: The authors say TCR, Treg and microbiome findings warrant further study.

Here immunoSEQ multiplex PCR was the method, and the copy in TCRdb shows in-frame clones only, minus some. The data show fewer than 45,000 clones, with 80% to 95% seen just once and around 1% held by the top ten. Patients got ipilimumab 1 mg/kg beginning 14 to 28 days post-transplant. Patients got 3 mg/kg IV nivolumab weeks 1, 4, 7, 10, then biweekly through week 26. The rearrangement joins TRBV6-5 to TRBJ2-3; 10 bases map to TRBD2. This specimen consisted of PBMCs, obtained in a trial of ipilimumab plus nivolumab as post-transplant consolidation. The sequence came from a male donor with multiple myeloma. DNA of the CDR3: TGTGCCAGCATATCTAGCGGGGGATCCGATACGCAGTATTTT. Its translation: CASISSGGSDTQYF.